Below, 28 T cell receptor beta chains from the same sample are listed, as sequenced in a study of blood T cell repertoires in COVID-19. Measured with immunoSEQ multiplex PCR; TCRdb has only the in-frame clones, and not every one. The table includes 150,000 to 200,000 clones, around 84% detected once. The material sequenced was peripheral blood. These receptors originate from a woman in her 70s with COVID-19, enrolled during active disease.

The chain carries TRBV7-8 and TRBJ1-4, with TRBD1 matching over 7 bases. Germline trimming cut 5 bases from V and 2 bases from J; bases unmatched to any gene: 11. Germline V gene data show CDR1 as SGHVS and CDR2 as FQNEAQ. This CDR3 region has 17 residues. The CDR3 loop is CASSRDRDGLTNEKLFF. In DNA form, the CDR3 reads TGTGCCAGCAGCCGAGACAGGGATGGATTGACTAATGAAAAACTGTTTTTT.

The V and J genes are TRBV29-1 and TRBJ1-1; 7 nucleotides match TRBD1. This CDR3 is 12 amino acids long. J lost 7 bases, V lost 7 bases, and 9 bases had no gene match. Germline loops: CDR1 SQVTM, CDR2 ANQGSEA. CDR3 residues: CSANRGGHEAFF. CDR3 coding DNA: TGCAGCGCCAACAGGGGAGGACATGAAGCTTTCTTT.

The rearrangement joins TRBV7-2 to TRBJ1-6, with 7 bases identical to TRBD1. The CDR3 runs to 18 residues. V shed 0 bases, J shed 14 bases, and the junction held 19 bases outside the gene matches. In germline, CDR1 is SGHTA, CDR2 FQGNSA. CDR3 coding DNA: TGTGCCAGCAGCTTAGCGCCGAAAAGGACAGGACTCGGTTCTTCCCTCCACTTT. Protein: CASSLAPKRTGLGSSLHF. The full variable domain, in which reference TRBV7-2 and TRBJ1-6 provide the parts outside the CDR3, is GAGVSQSPSNKVTEKGKDVELRCDPISGHTALYWYRQSLGQGLEFLIYFQGNSAPDKSGLPSDRFSAERTGGSVSTLTIQRTQQEDSAVYLCASSLAPKRTGLGSSLHFGNGTRLTVT.

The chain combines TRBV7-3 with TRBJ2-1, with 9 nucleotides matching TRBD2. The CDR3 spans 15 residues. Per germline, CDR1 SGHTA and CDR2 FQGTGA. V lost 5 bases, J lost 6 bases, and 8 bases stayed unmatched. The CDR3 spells CASSLSGGSVNEQFF. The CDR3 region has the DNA TGTGCCAGCAGCCTGAGCGGGGGGAGTGTCAATGAGCAGTTCTTC. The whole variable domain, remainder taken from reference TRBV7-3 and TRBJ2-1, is GAGVSQTPSNKVTEKGKYVELRCDPISGHTALYWYRQSLGQGPEFLIYFQGTGAADDSGLPNDRFFAVRPEGSVSTLKIQRTERGDSAVYLCASSLSGGSVNEQFFGPGTRLTVL.

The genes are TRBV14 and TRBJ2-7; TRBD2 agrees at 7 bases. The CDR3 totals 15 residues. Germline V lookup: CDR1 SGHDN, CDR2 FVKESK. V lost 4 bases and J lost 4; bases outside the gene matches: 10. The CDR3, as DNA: TGTGCCAGCAGCCCGAGCGGGAAGGCGCAGTACGAGCAGTACTTC. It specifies CASSPSGKAQYEQYF. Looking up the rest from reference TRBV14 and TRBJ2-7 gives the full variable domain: EAGVTQFPSHSVIEKGQTVTLRCDPISGHDNLYWYRRVMGKEIKFLLHFVKESKQDESGMPNNRFLAERTGGTYSTLKVQPAELEDSGVYFCASSPSGKAQYEQYFGPGTRLTVT.

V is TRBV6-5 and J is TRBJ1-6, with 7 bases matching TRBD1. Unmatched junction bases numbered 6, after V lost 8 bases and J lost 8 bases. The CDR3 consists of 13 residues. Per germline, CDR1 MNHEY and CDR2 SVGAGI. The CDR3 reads CASRQGTDSPLHF. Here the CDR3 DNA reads TGTGCCAGCCGACAGGGCACTGATTCACCCCTCCACTTT.

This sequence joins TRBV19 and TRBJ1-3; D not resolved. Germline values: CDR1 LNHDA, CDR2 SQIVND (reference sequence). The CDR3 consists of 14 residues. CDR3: CVKRSADSGNTIYF. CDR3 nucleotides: TGTGTCAAGAGGTCGGCTGATTCCGGAAACACCATATATTTT.

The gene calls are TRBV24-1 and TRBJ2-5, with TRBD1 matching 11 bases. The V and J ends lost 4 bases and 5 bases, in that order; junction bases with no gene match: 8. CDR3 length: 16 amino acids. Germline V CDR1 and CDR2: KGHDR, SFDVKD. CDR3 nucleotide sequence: TGTGCCACCAGTGACCCTCGGACAGGGGGCGAGGAGACCCAGTACTTC. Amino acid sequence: CATSDPRTGGEETQYF.

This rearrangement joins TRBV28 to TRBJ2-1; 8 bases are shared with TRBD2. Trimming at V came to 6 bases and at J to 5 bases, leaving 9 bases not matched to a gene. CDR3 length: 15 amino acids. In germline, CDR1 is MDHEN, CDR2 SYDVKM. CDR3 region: CASRPAGVGNNEQFF. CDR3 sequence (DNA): TGTGCCAGCAGGCCAGCGGGAGTAGGGAACAATGAGCAGTTCTTC.

The DNA for the CDR3 is TGTGCCAGTAGTACCCCGTCCCCCGGAGCTGGCTACACCTTC. Amino acid sequence: CASSTPSPGAGYTF. The chain uses TRBV19 and TRBJ1-2; D ambiguous. V was trimmed by 4 bases and J by 7 bases, leaving 16 bases between them. Germline V gene sequence: CDR1 LNHDA, CDR2 SQIVND (reference sequence). This CDR3 comprises 14 residues.

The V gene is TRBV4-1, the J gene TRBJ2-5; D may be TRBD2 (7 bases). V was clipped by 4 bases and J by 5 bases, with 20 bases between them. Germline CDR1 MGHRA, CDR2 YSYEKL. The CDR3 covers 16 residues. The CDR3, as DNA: TGCGCCAGCAGCCCAGGCGGGGCGGGGGCTGGGGAGACCCAGTACTTC. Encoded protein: CASSPGGAGAGETQYF.

CDR3 coding DNA: TGTGCCTGGAGTAAAGGGGAGGGCTATGAGCAGTTCTTC. It is translated as CAWSKGEGYEQFF. The rearrangement links TRBV30 to TRBJ2-1, with 7 bases matching TRBD2. The CDR3 extends over 13 amino acids. Trimming took 2 bases from V and 8 from J; bases not matched to a gene: 6. Germline loops: CDR1 GTSNPN, CDR2 SVGIG (reference sequence).

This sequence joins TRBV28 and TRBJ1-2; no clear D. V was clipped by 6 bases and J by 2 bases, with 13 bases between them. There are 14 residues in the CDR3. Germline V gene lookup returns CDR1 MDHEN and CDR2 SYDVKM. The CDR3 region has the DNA TGTGCCAGCAGGGGGAGTATCCAGAACTATGGCTACACCTTC. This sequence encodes CASRGSIQNYGYTF.

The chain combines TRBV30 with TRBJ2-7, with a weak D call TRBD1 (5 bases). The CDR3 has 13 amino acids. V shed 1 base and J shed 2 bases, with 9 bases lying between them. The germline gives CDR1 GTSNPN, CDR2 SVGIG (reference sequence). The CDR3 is CAWSEGFPYEQYV. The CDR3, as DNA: TGTGCCTGGAGTGAGGGGTTCCCCTACGAGCAGTACGTC.

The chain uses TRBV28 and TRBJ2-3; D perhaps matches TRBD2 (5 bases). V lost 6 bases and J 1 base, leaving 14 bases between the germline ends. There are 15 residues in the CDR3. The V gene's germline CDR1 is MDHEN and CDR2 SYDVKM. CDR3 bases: TGTGCCAGCAGCCAGATTAAGAGGGGCACAGATACGCAGTATTTT. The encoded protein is CASSQIKRGTDTQYF.

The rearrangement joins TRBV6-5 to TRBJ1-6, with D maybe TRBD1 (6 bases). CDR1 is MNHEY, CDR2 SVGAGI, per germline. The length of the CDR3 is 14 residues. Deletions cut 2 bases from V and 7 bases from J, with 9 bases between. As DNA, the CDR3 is TGTGCCAGCAGTTACGGGGGCCCCAATTCACCCCTCCACTTT. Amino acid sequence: CASSYGGPNSPLHF.

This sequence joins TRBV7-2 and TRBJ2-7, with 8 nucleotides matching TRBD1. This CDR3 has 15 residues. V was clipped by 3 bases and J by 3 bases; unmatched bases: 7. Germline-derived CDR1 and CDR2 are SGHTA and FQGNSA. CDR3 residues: CASSLQRDRGYEQYF. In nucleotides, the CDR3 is TGTGCCAGCAGCTTGCAAAGAGACAGGGGCTACGAGCAGTACTTC.

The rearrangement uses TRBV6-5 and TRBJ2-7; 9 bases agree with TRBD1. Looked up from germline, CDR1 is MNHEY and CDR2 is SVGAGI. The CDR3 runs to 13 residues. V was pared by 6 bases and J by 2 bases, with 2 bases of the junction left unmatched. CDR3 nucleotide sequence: TGTGCCAGCAGGCGACAGGGGGCCTACGAGCAGTACGTC. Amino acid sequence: CASRRQGAYEQYV.

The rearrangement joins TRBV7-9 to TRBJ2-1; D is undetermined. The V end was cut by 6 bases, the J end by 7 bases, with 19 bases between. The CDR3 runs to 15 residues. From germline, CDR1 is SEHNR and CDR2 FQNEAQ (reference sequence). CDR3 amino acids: CASSRFKVSGNEQFF. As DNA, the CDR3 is TGTGCCAGCAGTCGATTTAAAGTCTCGGGTAATGAGCAGTTCTTC.

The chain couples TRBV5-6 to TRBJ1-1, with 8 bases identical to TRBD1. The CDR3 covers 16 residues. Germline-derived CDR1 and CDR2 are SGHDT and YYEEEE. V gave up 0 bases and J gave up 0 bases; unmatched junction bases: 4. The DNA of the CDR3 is TGTGCCAGCAGCTTGGGGACAGGGCTCGTGAACACTGAAGCTTTCTTT. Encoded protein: CASSLGTGLVNTEAFF.

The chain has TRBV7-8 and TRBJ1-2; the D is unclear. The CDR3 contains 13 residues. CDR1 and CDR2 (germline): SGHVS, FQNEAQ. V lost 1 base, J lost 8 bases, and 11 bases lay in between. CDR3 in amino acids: CASSLEIESGYTF. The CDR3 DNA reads TGTGCCAGCAGCTTAGAGATTGAGTCGGGCTACACCTTC.

This CDR3 is CASSQGLAGGANQETQYF. The DNA of the CDR3 is TGTGCCAGCTCCCAGGGACTAGCGGGGGGCGCTAACCAAGAGACCCAGTACTTC. This chain joins TRBV18 and TRBJ2-5; 15 bases match TRBD2. The junction had 8 bases not matched to a gene; V was cut back by 6 bases and J by 0 bases. Looked up from germline, CDR1 is KGHSH and CDR2 is LQKENI. This CDR3 is 18 amino acids long.

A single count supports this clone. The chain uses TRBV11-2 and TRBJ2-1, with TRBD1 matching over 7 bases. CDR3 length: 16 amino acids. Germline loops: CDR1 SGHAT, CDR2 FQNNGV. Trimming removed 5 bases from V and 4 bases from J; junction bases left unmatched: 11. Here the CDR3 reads CASSEDRSGGYNEQFF. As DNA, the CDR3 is TGTGCCAGCAGCGAGGACAGATCAGGGGGATACAATGAGCAGTTCTTC.

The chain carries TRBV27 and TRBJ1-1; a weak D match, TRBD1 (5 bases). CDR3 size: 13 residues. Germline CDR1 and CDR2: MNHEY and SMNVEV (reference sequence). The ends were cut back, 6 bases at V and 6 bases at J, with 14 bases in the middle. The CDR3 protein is CASRWRGGAEAFF. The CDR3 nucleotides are TGTGCCAGCAGGTGGAGGGGAGGCGCTGAAGCTTTCTTT.

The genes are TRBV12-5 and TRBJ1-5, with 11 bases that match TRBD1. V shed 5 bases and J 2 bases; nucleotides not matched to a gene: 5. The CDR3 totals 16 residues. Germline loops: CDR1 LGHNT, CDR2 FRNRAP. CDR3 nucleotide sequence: TGTGCTAGTGGTGTGGACAGGGGGCCAGGCAATCAGCCCCAGCATTTT. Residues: CASGVDRGPGNQPQHF.

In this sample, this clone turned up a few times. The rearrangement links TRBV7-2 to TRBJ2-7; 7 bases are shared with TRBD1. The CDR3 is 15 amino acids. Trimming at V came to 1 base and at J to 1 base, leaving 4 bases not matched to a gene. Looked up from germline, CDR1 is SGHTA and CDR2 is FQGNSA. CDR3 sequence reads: CASSLGTGASYEQYF. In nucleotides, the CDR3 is TGTGCCAGCAGCTTAGGGACAGGCGCTTCCTACGAGCAGTACTTC.

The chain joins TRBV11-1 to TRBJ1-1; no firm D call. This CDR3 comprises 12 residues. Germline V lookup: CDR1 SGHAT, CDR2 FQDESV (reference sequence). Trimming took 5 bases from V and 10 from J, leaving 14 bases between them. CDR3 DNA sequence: TGTGCCAGCAGCCTTACCCTCGGGGTAGCTTTCTTT. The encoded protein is CASSLTLGVAFF.

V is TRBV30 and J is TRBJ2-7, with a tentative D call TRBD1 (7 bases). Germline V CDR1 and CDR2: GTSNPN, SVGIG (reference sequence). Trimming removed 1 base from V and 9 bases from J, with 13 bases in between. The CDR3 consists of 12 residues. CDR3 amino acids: CAWSEGAGGQYF. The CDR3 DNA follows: TGTGCCTGGAGTGAGGGGGCCGGGGGGCAGTACTTC.